A single sample gave rise to the 6 T cell receptor beta chains below, sequenced in a study of T cells in Graves' hyperthyroidism and ophthalmopathy. RNA transcripts served as the template for amplifying TCR beta CDR3 regions. The study used the HTBI primer set for a first-round RT-PCR of the TCR CDR3. TCRdb re-called the multiplex PCR reads through MiXCR, storing one row per CDR3 protein. The repertoire holds about 270,000 distinct CDR3 sequences, with roughly 20% as singletons. The specimen was blood. The receptor set was obtained from a man aged 25 to 40 with Graves' ophthalmopathy.

With regard to this clonotype: A much larger clone differs from this one at a single base, so this may be a read error. The chain recombines TRBV4-1 with TRBJ2-5; D is unresolved. V lost 1 base to trimming and J lost 5 bases, with 8 bases between them. Germline CDR1 reads MGHRA; CDR2 reads YSYEKL. The length of the CDR3 is 13 residues. Here the CDR3 reads CASSQGPTETQYF. The CDR3 DNA sequence: TGCGCCAGCAGCCAAGGCCCAACGGAGACCCAGTACTTC.

This clonotype was counted many times. The chain combines TRBV30 with TRBJ1-2; D gene uncertain. The CDR3 runs 12 residues. V lost 4 bases and J 8 bases, leaving 14 bases between the germline ends. Looked up from germline, CDR1 is GTSNPN and CDR2 is SVGIG (reference sequence). CDR3 sequence (DNA): TGTGCCTGGATGAGAAACAGACGGGGCTACACCTTC. Protein product: CAWMRNRRGYTF. Drawing the rest from reference TRBV30 and TRBJ1-2, the complete variable domain is SQTIHQWPATLVQPVGSPLSLECTVEGTSNPNLYWYRQAAGRGLQLLFYSVGIGQISSEVPQNLSASRPQDRQFILSSKKLLLSDSGFYLCAWMRNRRGYTFGSGTRLTVV.

Comments on this clonotype: A much larger clonotype is one base distant, so this may be a read error. CDR3 coding DNA: TGTGCCAGCAGTCCCATAGCGGGAGAGGCGGCAGATACGCAGTATTTT. Translating it yields CASSPIAGEAADTQYF. J is TRBJ2-3 and V is TRBV28, with 9 nucleotides matching TRBD2. There are 16 residues in the CDR3. V lost 5 bases and J lost 4; bases outside the gene matches: 10. Germline V gives CDR1 MDHEN, CDR2 SYDVKM.

This clonotype was seen more than once but under ten times. V is TRBV11-2 and J is TRBJ2-2; the D gene is possibly TRBD2 (6 bases). Trimming removed 5 bases at V and 4 bases at J, with 20 bases between. The CDR3 is made up of 17 amino acids. The V gene's germline CDR1 is SGHAT and CDR2 FQNNGV. CDR3 DNA: TGTGCCAGCAGCGCCGGTGGGACTCACGGAGGCACCGGGGAGCTGTTTTTT. Translation gives CASSAGGTHGGTGELFF.

This clonotype showed up just a few times. The chain's CDR3 is CASLGQANDYTF. CDR3 nucleotides: TGTGCCAGCCTTGGGCAGGCGAACGACTACACCTTC. The chain joins TRBV28 to TRBJ1-2; D is ambiguous. V was pared by 8 bases and J by 10 bases, with 17 bases between. The CDR3 extends over 12 amino acids. Germline V gene sequence: CDR1 MDHEN, CDR2 SYDVKM.

The J gene is TRBJ2-4, the V gene TRBV27, with D maybe TRBD1 (6 bases). This CDR3 is 15 amino acids long. V was trimmed by 8 bases and J by 0 bases, leaving 14 bases between them. Germline CDR1 reads MNHEY; CDR2 reads SMNVEV (reference sequence). The CDR3 loop reads CASGAKQGAKNIQYF. The CDR3 DNA reads TGTGCCAGCGGGGCGAAACAGGGAGCCAAAAACATTCAGTACTTC.